This T cell receptor beta chain was sequenced during a study of shared clonotypes between healthy human individuals. Study results and caveats: The authors expected sequencing depth to affect clonotype sharing among donors.

Germline assignment: CDR1 MNHEY and CDR2 SMNVEV (reference sequence). This CDR3 spans 14 amino acids. V lost 6 bases and J lost 5, with 16 bases in between. About this clone itself: What it recognizes is unknown.

Method: immunoSEQ multiplex PCR; TCRdb's copy keeps in-frame clones and lacks some. This sample has more than 2,000,000 clones; approximately 93% occur once, and the top ten carry 0.39%. This clonotype originated in a man aged 18 to 35 in good health. Some clones in this sample may be carry-over from other donors' samples. The genes are TRBV27 and TRBJ1-2; D unresolved. The sample was naive CD4+ T cells from PBMCs. This sample's subset: CD45RA+ positively selected. CDR3 DNA: TGTGCCAGCAGCCCTCCGGGTCTCAATTATGGCTACACCTTC. This gives the protein CASSPPGLNYGYTF.